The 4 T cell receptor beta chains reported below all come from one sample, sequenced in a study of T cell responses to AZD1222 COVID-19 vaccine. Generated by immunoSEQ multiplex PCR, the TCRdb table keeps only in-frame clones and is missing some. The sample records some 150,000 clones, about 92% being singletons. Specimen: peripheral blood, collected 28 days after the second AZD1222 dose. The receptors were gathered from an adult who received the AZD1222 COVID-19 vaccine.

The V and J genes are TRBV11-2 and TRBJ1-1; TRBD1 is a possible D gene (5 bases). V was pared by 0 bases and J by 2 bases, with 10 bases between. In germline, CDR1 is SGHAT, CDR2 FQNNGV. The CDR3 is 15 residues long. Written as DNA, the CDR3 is TGTGCCAGCAGCTTAGACCTGCAGGGCAACACTGAAGCTTTCTTT. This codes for CASSLDLQGNTEAFF.

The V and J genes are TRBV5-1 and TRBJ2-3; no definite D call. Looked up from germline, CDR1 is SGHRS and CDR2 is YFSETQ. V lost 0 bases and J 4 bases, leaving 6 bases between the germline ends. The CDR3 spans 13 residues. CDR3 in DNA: TGCGCCAGCAGCTTGGGGACCCCAGATACGCAGTATTTT. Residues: CASSLGTPDTQYF.

The CDR3 nucleotides are TGTGCCAGTAGTTGGGCTAGCGGGAACTACGAGCAGTACTTC. Its protein product is CASSWASGNYEQYF. The chain joins TRBV19 to TRBJ2-7; TRBD2 matches 9 bases. The CDR3 totals 14 residues. Per the germline V gene, CDR1 is LNHDA and CDR2 is SQIVND (reference sequence). V dropped 5 bases and J dropped 3; count of bases not matched to a gene: 5.

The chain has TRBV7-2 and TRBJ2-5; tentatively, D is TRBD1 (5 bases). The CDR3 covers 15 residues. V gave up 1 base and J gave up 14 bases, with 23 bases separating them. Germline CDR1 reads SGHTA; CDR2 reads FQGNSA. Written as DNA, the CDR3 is TGTGCCAGCAGCTTAGTAGACAGCCAAAGAACCGGACCCTACTTC. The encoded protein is CASSLVDSQRTGPYF.